There are a few counts of the clone carrying this T cell receptor (beta chain). Its antigen is unidentified. There were healthy Caucasian individuals from Russia, aged roughly 6 to 90, serving as donors. Germline CDR1 and CDR2: MDHEN and SYDVKM. The CDR3 runs to 17 residues. With 8 bases removed from V and 2 bases from J, the gap between germline ends came to 22 bases. It was with a sample-barcoded 5' primer and a J-beta primer mix that a second PCR of roughly 7 to 12 cycles was run. One entry per CDR3 protein results from TCRdb running MiXCR on the 5' RACE reads. The repertoire holds approximately 800,000 distinct CDR3 sequences, with around half as singletons. The data were obtained in a study of blood T cells in healthy people across ages. Broader study findings: As age increased, TCR beta diversity per million T cells fell in a roughly linear fashion.

The chain links TRBV28 to TRBJ2-1; D tentatively reads TRBD1 or TRBD2 (5 bases each). The source is a man at least 80 years old in good health. Sequencing was performed on blood. The CDR3 coding sequence is TGTGCCAGCCAGGGATCAATCCTAGCCCCCACCTACAATGAGCAGTTCTTC. Translation: CASQGSILAPTYNEQFF.